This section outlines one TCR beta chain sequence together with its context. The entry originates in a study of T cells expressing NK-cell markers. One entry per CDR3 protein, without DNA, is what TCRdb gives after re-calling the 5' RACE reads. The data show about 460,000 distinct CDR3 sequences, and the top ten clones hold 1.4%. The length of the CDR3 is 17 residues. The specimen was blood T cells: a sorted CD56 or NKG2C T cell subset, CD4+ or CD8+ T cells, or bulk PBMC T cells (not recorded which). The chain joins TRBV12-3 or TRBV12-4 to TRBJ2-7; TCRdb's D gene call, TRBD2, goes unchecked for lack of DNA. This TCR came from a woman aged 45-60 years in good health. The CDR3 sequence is CASSLLLAGAVYYEQYF.